This T cell receptor beta chain was captured in a study of cytomegalovirus exposure and HLA in healthy donors. Study findings and constraints: Among TCR beta chains, those listed as cytomegalovirus-associated numbered some 160. In vitro data verified three CMV-associated chains as specific for CMV antigens. Rare sequences made up most TCRs, while some public TCRs were found in many donors.

Sequenced by immunoSEQ multiplex PCR; TCRdb stores in-frame clones only, minus some. This sample carries approximately 300,000 clones, around 87% of them seen once, and the ten largest clones take approximately 1.2%. As to this clone: Its antigen remains unknown.

The receptor comes from a woman in her twenties or thirties in good health and CMV-seropositive. The sample taken for sequencing was PBMCs.

Here the CDR3 DNA reads TGTGCCAGCAGCCCAGGGGGAACGGGGTCGTTCACCGGGGAGCTGTTTTTT. Translating it yields CASSPGGTGSFTGELFF. The chain is built from TRBV11-2 and TRBJ2-2; 7 positions agree with TRBD1. The CDR3 spans 17 residues. CDR1 and CDR2 from the germline V gene are SGHAT and FQNNGV. V shed 5 bases, J shed 4 bases, and the junction held 13 bases outside the gene matches.